This is a list of T cell receptor beta chains from one sample in a study of T cells after yellow fever vaccination. In TCRdb, the 5' RACE reads were re-called with MiXCR into one record per CDR3 protein. The table shows roughly 500,000 distinct CDR3 sequences, with roughly a fifth occurring only once. The sequencing used PBMCs, collected 15 days after the yellow fever booster vaccination. These TCRs come from a young man who received the YFV17D yellow fever vaccine. CDR3s include the opening cysteine and the closing phenylalanine or tryptophan. The D gene is left open where the match is weak. The size field is filled for only some rows; it gives once, few, many or a size class.

CDR3aa: CASSFTPVDGTIYF
CDR3nt: TGTGCCAGCAGTTTTACGCCCGTTGATGGCACCATATATTTT
j_gene: TRBJ1-3
abundance: few
len: 14
d_gene: .
v_gene: TRBV6-5

CDR3aa: CASSGGVGQPQHF
CDR3nt: TGTGCCAGCAGTGGAGGGGTCGGGCAGCCCCAGCATTTT
j_gene: TRBJ1-5
abundance: few
len: 13
d_gene: .
v_gene: TRBV2

CDR3aa: CASSPGPTDPEQFF
CDR3nt: TGTGCCAGCAGCCCCGGACCGACAGATCCTGAGCAGTTCTTC
j_gene: TRBJ2-1
abundance: .
len: 14
d_gene: .
v_gene: TRBV4-2

CDR3aa: CASSLGVGYNEQFF
CDR3nt: TGTGCCAGCAGTTTAGGGGTGGGCTACAATGAGCAGTTCTTC
j_gene: TRBJ2-1
abundance: .
len: 14
d_gene: .
v_gene: TRBV12-3/TRBV12-4

CDR3aa: CASSQGAQGAYEQYF
CDR3nt: TGCGCCAGCAGCCAAGGTGCACAGGGGGCCTACGAGCAGTACTTC
j_gene: TRBJ2-7
abundance: few
len: 15
d_gene: TRBD1
v_gene: TRBV4-3

CDR3aa: CASSLFPGAETQYF
CDR3nt: TGTGCCAGCAGTTTATTTCCGGGGGCTGAGACCCAGTACTTC
j_gene: TRBJ2-5
abundance: few
len: 14
d_gene: .
v_gene: TRBV27

CDR3aa: CASREANGYTF
CDR3nt: TGTGCCAGCAGGGAAGCAAATGGCTACACCTTC
j_gene: TRBJ1-2
abundance: .
len: 11
d_gene: .
v_gene: TRBV6-5

CDR3aa: CASSYTSPNYGYTF
CDR3nt: TGTGCCAGCAGCTACACATCTCCTAACTATGGCTACACCTTC
j_gene: TRBJ1-2
abundance: .
len: 14
d_gene: .
v_gene: TRBV7-9

CDR3aa: CASSVGGGVRGTDTQYF
CDR3nt: TGTGCCAGCAGCGTAGGGGGTGGTGTCCGCGGCACAGATACGCAGTATTTT
j_gene: TRBJ2-3
abundance: .
len: 17
d_gene: .
v_gene: TRBV9

CDR3aa: CSVDGETQYF
CDR3nt: TGCAGCGTTGATGGGGAGACCCAGTACTTC
j_gene: TRBJ2-5
abundance: few
len: 10
d_gene: .
v_gene: TRBV29-1

CDR3aa: CAWTRPGAAEKLFF
CDR3nt: TGTGCCTGGACCCGCCCGGGGGCCGCCGAAAAACTGTTTTTT
j_gene: TRBJ1-4
abundance: few
len: 14
d_gene: .
v_gene: TRBV30

CDR3aa: CASSYSTGTGRGELFF
CDR3nt: TGTGCCAGCAGTTACTCAACCGGGACAGGGCGCGGGGAGCTGTTTTTT
j_gene: TRBJ2-2
abundance: .
len: 16
d_gene: TRBD1
v_gene: TRBV6-2/TRBV6-3

CDR3aa: CATSDLLSGTQYF
CDR3nt: TGTGCCACCAGTGATTTGCTGTCGGGAACCCAGTACTTC
j_gene: TRBJ2-5
abundance: .
len: 13
d_gene: .
v_gene: TRBV24-1

CDR3aa: CASTIPRARLKNTGELFF
CDR3nt: TGTGCCAGCACCATCCCCCGCGCGAGACTAAAGAACACCGGGGAGCTGTTTTTT
j_gene: TRBJ2-2
abundance: .
len: 18
d_gene: .
v_gene: TRBV6-1

CDR3aa: CASTPIAGGDTQYF
CDR3nt: TGTGCCAGCACCCCTATAGCGGGGGGGGATACGCAGTATTTT
j_gene: TRBJ2-3
abundance: .
len: 14
d_gene: TRBD2
v_gene: TRBV12-3/TRBV12-4

CDR3aa: CASSPASGAFYNEQFF
CDR3nt: TGTGCCAGCAGCCCTGCGAGCGGGGCCTTCTACAATGAGCAGTTCTTC
j_gene: TRBJ2-1
abundance: few
len: 16
d_gene: TRBD2
v_gene: TRBV28